These 19 T cell receptor beta chains came from one sample sequenced in a study of T cell responses to AZD1222 COVID-19 vaccine. Produced via immunoSEQ multiplex PCR; TCRdb's table is partial and in-frame only. Of about 99,000 clones in the sample, nearly 95% were seen once. The input for sequencing was peripheral blood, taken on day 0 of AZD1222 vaccination. These receptors all stem from an adult in good health.

The V gene is TRBV5-1, the J gene TRBJ2-7; TRBD1 agrees at 9 bases. CDR1 and CDR2 from the germline V gene are SGHRS and YFSETQ. The ends lost 6 bases at V and 0 bases at J; junction bases unmatched: 4. CDR3 size: 14 residues. The CDR3: CASTGTGSSYEQYF. The CDR3, as DNA: TGCGCCAGCACCGGGACAGGGAGCTCCTACGAGCAGTACTTC.

The V and J genes are TRBV3-1 (or the pseudogene TRBV3-2) and TRBJ1-1; D gene ambiguous. V was clipped by 3 bases and J by 5 bases, with 7 bases between them. In germline, CDR1 is LGHDT, CDR2 YNNKEL (reference sequence). The CDR3 runs 12 residues. The CDR3 DNA is TGTGCCAGCAGCCATTCACAGACTGAAGCTTTCTTT. Amino acids: CASSHSQTEAFF.

This chain links TRBV29-1 with TRBJ2-5; D is undetermined. Deletions cut 4 bases from V and 7 bases from J, with 19 bases between. The length of the CDR3 is 14 residues. Germline assignment: CDR1 SQVTM and CDR2 ANQGSEA. DNA for the CDR3: TGCAGCGTTGGGATCCCGGCGCAGTTATGGACCCAGTACTTC. This translates into CSVGIPAQLWTQYF.

The chain has TRBV10-3 and TRBJ2-3, with D possibly matching TRBD1 (5 bases). CDR1 ENHRY and CDR2 SYGVKD come from the germline V gene. The V and J ends lost 3 bases and 0 bases respectively, with 13 bases between them. The CDR3 is 16 amino acids. CDR3 residues: CAISDYRTSSTDTQYF. For the CDR3, the DNA is TGTGCCATCAGTGATTATAGGACATCTAGCACAGATACGCAGTATTTT.

This clone was observed once. This chain joins TRBV18 and TRBJ1-2, with 7 positions matching TRBD1. The germline CDR1 and CDR2 sequences are KGHSH and LQKENI. The J segment lost 3 bases and the V segment lost 3 bases, leaving 4 bases of the junction unmatched. The CDR3 contains 14 residues. The CDR3 is CASSPGQVDYGYTF. The CDR3 DNA sequence: TGTGCCAGCTCACCTGGACAGGTTGACTATGGCTACACCTTC.

V and J are TRBV19 and TRBJ2-7; 9 bases map to TRBD1. V shed 9 bases, J shed 0 bases, and the junction held 3 bases outside the gene matches. CDR3 size: 13 residues. The V gene's germline CDR1 is LNHDA and CDR2 SQIVND (reference sequence). The CDR3 DNA sequence: TGTGCCAGCCGGGACAGGGCCTCCTACGAGCAGTACTTC. It encodes CASRDRASYEQYF. Full variable domain (outside the CDR3, taken from reference TRBV19 and TRBJ2-7): DGGITQSPKYLFRKEGQNVTLSCEQNLNHDAMYWYRQDPGQGLRLIYYSQIVNDFQKGDIAEGYSVSREKKESFPLTVTSAQKNPTAFYLCASRDRASYEQYFGPGTRLTVT.

The chain has TRBV5-4 and TRBJ1-2; TRBD1 matches at 9 bases. The CDR3 is 14 amino acids. The germline CDR1 and CDR2 sequences are SGHNT and YYREEE (reference sequence). The trim removed 4 bases at V and 4 bases at J, leaving 5 bases unmatched. In DNA, the CDR3 is TGTGCCAGCAGCGGGACAGGGAACCCCTATGGCTACACCTTC. Its translation: CASSGTGNPYGYTF.

V and J are TRBV5-1 and TRBJ2-1; no firm D call. The ends were cut back, 2 bases at V and 8 bases at J, with 5 bases in the middle. The CDR3 contains 11 residues. Germline CDR1 and CDR2: SGHRS and YFSETQ. CDR3 nucleotides: TGCGCCAGCAGCTTTGGGTATGAGCAGTTCTTC. Translated, it gives CASSFGYEQFF.

The chain links TRBV7-9 to TRBJ1-3, with D possibly matching TRBD1 (5 bases). The CDR3 runs to 17 residues. The germline V gene has CDR1 SEHNR and CDR2 FQNEAQ (reference sequence). V lost 1 base and J lost 0, with 13 bases in between. This chain's CDR3 is CASSLGTGTSSGNTIYF. The CDR3 DNA sequence: TGTGCCAGCAGCTTAGGCACCGGGACCAGCTCTGGAAACACCATATATTTT.

The chain recombines TRBV6-5 with TRBJ1-1; D gene uncertain. CDR3 length equals 13 residues. CDR1 and CDR2 from the germline V gene are MNHEY and SVGAGI. V lost 0 bases to trimming and J lost 1 base, with 3 bases between them. The CDR3 is CASSYSRNTEAFF. The CDR3, as DNA: TGTGCCAGCAGTTACTCAAGGAACACTGAAGCTTTCTTT.

This sequence joins TRBV27 and TRBJ2-1; D is uncertain. Germline V gives CDR1 MNHEY, CDR2 SMNVEV (reference sequence). The CDR3 has 11 amino acids. Trimming removed 6 bases at V and 6 bases at J, with 6 bases between. The CDR3 bases are TGTGCCAGCAGATTCGGCAATGAGCAGTTCTTC. Residues: CASRFGNEQFF.

V usage is TRBV2 and J usage is TRBJ2-2; 9 positions agree with TRBD2. From germline, CDR1 is SNHLY and CDR2 FYNNEI. J was trimmed by 8 bases and V by 4 bases; bases with no gene match: 11. This CDR3 spans 16 amino acids. The CDR3 sequence: CASSAPRREGKGELFF. CDR3 bases: TGTGCCAGCAGTGCCCCTCGGCGGGAGGGCAAGGGGGAGCTGTTTTTT.

This clone was detected only once. V gene TRBV20-1 combines with J gene TRBJ2-1, with 8 bases matching TRBD2. The V and J ends lost 3 bases and 6 bases, in that order; junction bases with no gene match: 4. The germline gives CDR1 DFQATT, CDR2 SNEGSKA (reference sequence). There are 13 residues in the CDR3. This chain's CDR3 is CSASRAGGNEQFF. The CDR3 nucleotides are TGCAGTGCTAGTCGGGCGGGAGGCAATGAGCAGTTCTTC.

CDR3 bases: TGTGCCAGCAGTCCTTCCTCTGGAGAGACCCAGTACTTC. Translation: CASSPSSGETQYF. The chain has TRBV6-5 and TRBJ2-5, with D uncertain. This CDR3 has 13 residues. CDR1 is MNHEY and CDR2 is SVGAGI in the germline V gene. Deletions cut 5 bases from V and 4 bases from J, with 11 bases between.

The chain uses TRBV7-2 and TRBJ2-3, with 7 bases lining up with TRBD2. The junction had 12 bases not matched to a gene; V was cut back by 8 bases and J by 4 bases. The CDR3 is 15 amino acids. Germline V gives CDR1 SGHTA, CDR2 FQGNSA. The CDR3 sequence is CASRQQSGGADTQYF. Here the CDR3 DNA reads TGTGCCAGCCGTCAGCAGTCGGGGGGTGCAGATACGCAGTATTTT. Full variable domain (outside the CDR3, taken from reference TRBV7-2 and TRBJ2-3): GAGVSQSPSNKVTEKGKDVELRCDPISGHTALYWYRQSLGQGLEFLIYFQGNSAPDKSGLPSDRFSAERTGGSVSTLTIQRTQQEDSAVYLCASRQQSGGADTQYFGPGTRLTVL.

The chain joins TRBV4-1 to TRBJ1-1; 8 bases are shared with TRBD1. CDR3 size: 15 residues. Germline loops: CDR1 MGHRA, CDR2 YSYEKL. V trimming: 7 bases; J trimming: 13 bases; junction bases outside the gene matches: 20. CDR3 loop: CASTHLPGQGQGRFF. The DNA for the CDR3 is TGCGCCAGCACCCACTTACCCGGACAGGGCCAAGGGCGTTTCTTT.

J is TRBJ2-7 and V is TRBV6-1, with 13 bases that match TRBD2. There are 15 residues in the CDR3. From germline, CDR1 is MNHNS and CDR2 SASEGT. V lost 2 bases and J lost 5; bases outside the gene matches: 3. CDR3 DNA sequence: TGTGCCAGCAGTGAATTCGGACTAGCGGGAGACGAGCAGTACTTC. Translation gives CASSEFGLAGDEQYF.

Only one count was recorded for this clone. This chain connects TRBV4-3 to TRBJ2-7; no clear D. V gave up 0 bases and J gave up 6 bases, with 12 bases separating them. Germline assignment: CDR1 LGHNA and CDR2 YSLEER. The CDR3 is made up of 14 amino acids. CDR3 DNA sequence: TGCGCCAGCAGCCAAGATTTAAGGGTTACCGAGCAGTACTTC. Its translation: CASSQDLRVTEQYF.

The chain joins TRBV7-9 to TRBJ1-3; 7 nucleotides line up with TRBD1. The CDR3 length is 14 residues. Germline lookup yields CDR1 SEHNR and CDR2 FQNEAQ (reference sequence). The trim removed 5 bases at V and 2 bases at J, leaving 3 bases unmatched. The CDR3: CASSPGTAGNTIYF. The DNA of the CDR3 is TGTGCCAGCAGCCCTGGGACAGCTGGAAACACCATATATTTT.